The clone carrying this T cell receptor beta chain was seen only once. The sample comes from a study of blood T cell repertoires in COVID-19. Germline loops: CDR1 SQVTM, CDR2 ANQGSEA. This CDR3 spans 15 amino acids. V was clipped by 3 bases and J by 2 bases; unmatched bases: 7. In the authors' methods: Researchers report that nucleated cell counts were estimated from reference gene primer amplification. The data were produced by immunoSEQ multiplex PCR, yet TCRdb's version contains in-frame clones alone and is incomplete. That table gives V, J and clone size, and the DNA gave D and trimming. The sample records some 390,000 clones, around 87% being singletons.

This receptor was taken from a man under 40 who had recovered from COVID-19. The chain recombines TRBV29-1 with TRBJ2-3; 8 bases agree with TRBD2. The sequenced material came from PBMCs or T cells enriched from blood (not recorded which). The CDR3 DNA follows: TGCAGCGTTGATTTGGCGGGAGGCCTCACAGATACGCAGTATTTT. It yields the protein CSVDLAGGLTDTQYF.